Sequencing of this T cell receptor (beta chain) was carried out in a study of OX40 agonist ivuxolimab in advanced cancers. With respect to the entire study: Ivuxolimab was an agonistic, fully human IgG2 monoclonal antibody directed against OX40 (CD134), a costimulatory receptor. The point of sequencing TCRbeta in the periphery was to test whether ivuxolimab changed TCR sequence diversity and drove clonal T-cell expansion. Prior anti-PD-1, anti-PD-L1 or anti-CTLA-4 therapy was permitted, and less than 45% of dose-escalation patients had received checkpoint inhibitors. The paper covers the monotherapy dose-escalation part of the phase I ivuxolimab trial, which included N of about 50 patients. Of the approximately 50 dose-escalation patients, hepatocellular carcinoma was present in approximately 20, melanoma in approximately 15, renal cell carcinoma in 9 and head and neck cancer in 9. In the dose-escalation cohort, 75% to 85% of patients were male, and the mean age was roughly 56 years with a range of about 20 to 80. Intravenous ivuxolimab was administered to patients every 2 weeks at six dose levels: 0.01, 0.1, 0.3, 1.5, 3 and 10 mg/kg. Partial responses were achieved by three dose-escalation patients, of whom one had hepatocellular carcinoma and two had cutaneous melanoma. General study outcomes and caveats: Which antigens the clonally expanded peripheral T cells were specific for was not determined. At doses of 0.1 to 3.0 mg/kg, clonal expansion of both CD4+ and CD8+ blood T cells was observed from baseline to week 6. Low levels of normalized T-cell clonal expansion were also shown by some nonresponding patients. On average, CD8+ T cells showed more expanded clones than CD4+ T cells after ivuxolimab. Partial responders in the 0.1-3.0 mg/kg groups had among the lowest normalized peripheral clonal expansion, especially among CD8+ T cells.

Genomic DNA was isolated from the sorted cells so that the TCRbeta CDR3 region could be sequenced. The immunoSEQ Assay was used for sequencing of TCRbeta CDR3 regions. The table comes from immuneACCESS by way of TCRdb, which keeps in-frame sequences with V and J called. Part of the clones is missing from these tables; in studies checked, under half for an unresolved V gene and the rest for unknown reasons. Across this sample there are some 44,000 clones, with about 82% seen only once. The leading ten clones occupy just over 20% of the sample. The trial excluded patients who had a history of autoimmune disease or were on systemic immunosuppression. In every dose cohort, peripheral blood was drawn for TCR sequencing at baseline, cycle 4 day 1, and cycle 7 day 1. Samples were obtained from an open-label, multicenter, first-in-human phase I dose-escalation trial of ivuxolimab. Adults with locally advanced or metastatic head and neck squamous cell, hepatocellular, melanoma or renal cell carcinoma were enrolled in the trial. Before TCR sequencing, CD4+ T cells and CD8+ T cells from peripheral blood were sorted into separate populations.

The CDR3 sequence holds 15 residues, the cysteine and phenylalanine included. The sequence is cut down to CDR3 DNA, 45 bases in frame from base 1. The germline V gene provides CDR1 SGDLS and CDR2 YYNGEE. At the junction V is shortened by 3 bases and J by 2 bases; bases outside the gene matches: 5. Note on this clone: No cognate antigen has been identified for it. Nothing much larger sits one base from this clone, and base qualities are not available.

Sequences were derived from CD4+ or CD8+ T cells sorted from blood, sampled in a trial of the OX40 agonist ivuxolimab. This chain is built from TRBV9 and TRBJ1-2, and TRBD1 aligns with 9 junction nucleotides. The source of this sequence is an adult with an advanced solid tumor such as melanoma, head and neck, liver or kidney cancer. The CDR3 protein is CASSARQGDNYGYTF. The sequence in DNA is TGTGCCAGCAGCGCGCGACAGGGGGACAACTATGGCTACACCTTC.